This entry is about one T cell receptor (beta chain). TCRdb's copy holds only in-frame clones and misses some; the assay was immunoSEQ multiplex PCR. The sample contains about 13,000 clones, 70% to 80% of which appear only once. The data stem from a study of technical replicates of blood from several donors. Germline-derived CDR1 and CDR2 are SGHDT and YYEEEE. V lost 0 bases to trimming and J lost 0 bases; unmatched junction nucleotides: 4. The CDR3 sequence is 17 residues long. The clonotype comes from a human donor in good health. The sequencing sample was made of PBMCs. This rearrangement joins TRBV5-6 to TRBJ2-7; TRBD2 agrees at 12 bases. The CDR3 nucleotides read TGTGCCAGCAGCTTGGGACTAGCGGGAGTAATCTCCTACGAGCAGTACTTC. Translating it yields CASSLGLAGVISYEQYF.